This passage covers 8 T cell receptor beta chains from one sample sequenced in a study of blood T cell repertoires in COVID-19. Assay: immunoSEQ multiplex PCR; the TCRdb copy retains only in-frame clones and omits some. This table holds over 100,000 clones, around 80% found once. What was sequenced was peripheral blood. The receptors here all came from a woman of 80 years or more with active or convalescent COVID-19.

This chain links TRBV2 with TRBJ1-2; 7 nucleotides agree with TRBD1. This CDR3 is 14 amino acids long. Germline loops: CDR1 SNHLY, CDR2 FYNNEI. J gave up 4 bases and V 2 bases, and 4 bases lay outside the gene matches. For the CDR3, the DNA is TGTGCCAGCAGTGAACAGGGACAGCGCTATGGCTACACCTTC. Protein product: CASSEQGQRYGYTF. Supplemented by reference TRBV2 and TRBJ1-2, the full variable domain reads EPEVTQTPSHQVTQMGQEVILRCVPISNHLYFYWYRQILGQKVEFLVSFYNNEISEKSEIFDDQFSVERPDGSNFTLKIRSTKLEDSAMYFCASSEQGQRYGYTFGSGTRLTVV.

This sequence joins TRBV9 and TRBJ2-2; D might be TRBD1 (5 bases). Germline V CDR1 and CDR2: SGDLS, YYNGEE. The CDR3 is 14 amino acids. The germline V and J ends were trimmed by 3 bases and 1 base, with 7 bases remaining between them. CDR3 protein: CASSGTLNTGELFF. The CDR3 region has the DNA TGTGCCAGCAGCGGGACACTGAACACCGGGGAGCTGTTTTTT.

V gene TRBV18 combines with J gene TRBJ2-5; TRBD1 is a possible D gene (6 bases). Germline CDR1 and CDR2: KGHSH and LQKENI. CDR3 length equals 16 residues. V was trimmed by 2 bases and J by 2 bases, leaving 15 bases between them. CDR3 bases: TGTGCCAGCTCACCATTTGACGGACAGTTACAAGAGACCCAGTACTTC. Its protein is CASSPFDGQLQETQYF. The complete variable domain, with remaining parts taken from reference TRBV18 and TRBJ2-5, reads NAGVMQNPRHLVRRRGQEARLRCSPMKGHSHVYWYRQLPEEGLKFMVYLQKENIIDESGMPKERFSAEFPKEGPSILRIQQVVRGDSAAYFCASSPFDGQLQETQYFGPGTRLLVL.

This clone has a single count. CDR3 DNA sequence: TGTGCCAGCAGCCTCCTCAGGGGACCTCCGGGAACTGAAGCTTTCTTT. Translating it yields CASSLLRGPPGTEAFF. This chain links TRBV7-8 with TRBJ1-1, with a possible D match to TRBD1 (6 bases). Germline V lookup: CDR1 SGHVS, CDR2 FQNEAQ. The V end was cut by 5 bases, the J end by 5 bases, with 21 bases between. The CDR3 has 16 amino acids.

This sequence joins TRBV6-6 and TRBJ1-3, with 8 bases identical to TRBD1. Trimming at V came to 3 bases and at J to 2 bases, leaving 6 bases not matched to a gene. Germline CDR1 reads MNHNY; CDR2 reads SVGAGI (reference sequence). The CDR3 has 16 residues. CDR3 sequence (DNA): TGTGCCAGCAGTTATTCACAGGGGGTAGCTGGAAACACCATATATTTT. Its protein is CASSYSQGVAGNTIYF.

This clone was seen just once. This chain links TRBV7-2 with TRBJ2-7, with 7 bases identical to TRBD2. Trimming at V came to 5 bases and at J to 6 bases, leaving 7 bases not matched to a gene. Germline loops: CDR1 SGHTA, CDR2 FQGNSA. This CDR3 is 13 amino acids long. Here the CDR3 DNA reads TGTGCCAGCAGCCAAGGGAGGGACTTCGAGCAGTACTTC. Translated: CASSQGRDFEQYF.

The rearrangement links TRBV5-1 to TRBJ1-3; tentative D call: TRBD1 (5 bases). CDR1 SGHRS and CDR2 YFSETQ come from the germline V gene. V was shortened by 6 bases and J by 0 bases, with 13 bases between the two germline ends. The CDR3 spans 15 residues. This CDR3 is CASTSSRASGNTIYF. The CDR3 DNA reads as TGCGCCAGCACGTCTTCCAGGGCCTCTGGAAACACCATATATTTT.

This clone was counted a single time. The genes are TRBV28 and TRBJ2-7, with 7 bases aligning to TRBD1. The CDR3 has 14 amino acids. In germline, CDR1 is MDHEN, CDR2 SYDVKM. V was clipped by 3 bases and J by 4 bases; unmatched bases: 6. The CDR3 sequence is CASSFRDRGYEQYF. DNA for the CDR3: TGTGCCAGCAGTTTCAGGGACAGAGGATACGAGCAGTACTTC.